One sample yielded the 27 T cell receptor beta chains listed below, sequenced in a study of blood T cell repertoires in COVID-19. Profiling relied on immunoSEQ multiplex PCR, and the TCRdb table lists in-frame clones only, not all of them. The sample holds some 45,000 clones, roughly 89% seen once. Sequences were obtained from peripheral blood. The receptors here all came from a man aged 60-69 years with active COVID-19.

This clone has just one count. CDR3 bases: TGTGCCAGTAGTTCGGACAGGGTTAATGAAAAACTGTTTTTT. Translation: CASSSDRVNEKLFF. The rearrangement uses TRBV19 and TRBJ1-4, with TRBD1 matching over 8 bases. CDR1 and CDR2 from the germline V gene are LNHDA and SQIVND (reference sequence). The CDR3 totals 14 residues. Losses at the gene ends were 5 bases for V and 4 bases for J; bases not matched to a gene: 3.

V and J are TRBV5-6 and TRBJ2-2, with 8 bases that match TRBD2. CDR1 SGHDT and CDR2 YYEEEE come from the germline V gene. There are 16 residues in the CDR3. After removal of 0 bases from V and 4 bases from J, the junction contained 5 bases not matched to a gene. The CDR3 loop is CASSLDRGGGTGELFF. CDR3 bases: TGTGCCAGCAGCTTGGACCGGGGGGGAGGCACCGGGGAGCTGTTTTTT.

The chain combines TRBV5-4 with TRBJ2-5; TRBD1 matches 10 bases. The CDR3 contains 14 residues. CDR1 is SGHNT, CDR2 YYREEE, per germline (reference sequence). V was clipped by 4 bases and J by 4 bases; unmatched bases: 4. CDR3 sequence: CASSADRGRETQYF. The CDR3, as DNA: TGTGCCAGCAGCGCCGACAGGGGGCGAGAGACCCAGTACTTC.

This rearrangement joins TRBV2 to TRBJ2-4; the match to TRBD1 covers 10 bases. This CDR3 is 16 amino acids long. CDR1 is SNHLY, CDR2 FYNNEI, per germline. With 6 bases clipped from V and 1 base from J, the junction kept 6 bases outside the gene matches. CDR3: CASRRQGAFAKNIQYF. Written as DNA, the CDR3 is TGTGCCAGCAGACGACAGGGGGCGTTCGCCAAAAACATTCAGTACTTC.

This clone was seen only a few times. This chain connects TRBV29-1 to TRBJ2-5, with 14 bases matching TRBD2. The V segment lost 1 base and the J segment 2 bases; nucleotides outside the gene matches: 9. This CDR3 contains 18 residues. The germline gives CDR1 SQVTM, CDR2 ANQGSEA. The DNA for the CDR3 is TGCAGCGTTGAAGGGACTAGCGGGAGGTTCGGGGGACAAGAGACCCAGTACTTC. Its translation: CSVEGTSGRFGGQETQYF.

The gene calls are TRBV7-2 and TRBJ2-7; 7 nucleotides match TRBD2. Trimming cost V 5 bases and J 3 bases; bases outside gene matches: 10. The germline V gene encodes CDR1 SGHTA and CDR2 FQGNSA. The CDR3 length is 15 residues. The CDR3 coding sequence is TGTGCCAGCAGCCCCCGGGCAGCGGGGCACTACGAGCAGTACTTC. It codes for CASSPRAAGHYEQYF.

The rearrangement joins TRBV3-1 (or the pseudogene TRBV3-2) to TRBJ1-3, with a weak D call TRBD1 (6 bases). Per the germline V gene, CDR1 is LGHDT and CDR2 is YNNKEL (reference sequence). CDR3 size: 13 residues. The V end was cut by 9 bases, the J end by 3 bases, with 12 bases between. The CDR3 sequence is CASQGLGGNTIYF. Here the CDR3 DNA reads TGTGCCAGTCAGGGGTTGGGTGGAAACACCATATATTTT.

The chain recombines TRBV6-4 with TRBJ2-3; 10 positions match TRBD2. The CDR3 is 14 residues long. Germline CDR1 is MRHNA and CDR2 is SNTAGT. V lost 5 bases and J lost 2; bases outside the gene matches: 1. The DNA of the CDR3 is TGTGCCAGCAGTAGCGGGGGGGCCACAGATACGCAGTATTTT. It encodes CASSSGGATDTQYF.

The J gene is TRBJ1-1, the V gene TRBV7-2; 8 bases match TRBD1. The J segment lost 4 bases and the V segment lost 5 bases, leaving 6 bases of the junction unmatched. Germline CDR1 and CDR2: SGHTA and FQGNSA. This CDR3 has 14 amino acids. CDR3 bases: TGTGCCAGCAGCCCCCGGGACAGGTTCACTGAAGCTTTCTTT. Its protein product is CASSPRDRFTEAFF. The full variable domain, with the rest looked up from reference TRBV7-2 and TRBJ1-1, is GAGVSQSPSNKVTEKGKDVELRCDPISGHTALYWYRQSLGQGLEFLIYFQGNSAPDKSGLPSDRFSAERTGGSVSTLTIQRTQQEDSAVYLCASSPRDRFTEAFFGQGTRLTVV.

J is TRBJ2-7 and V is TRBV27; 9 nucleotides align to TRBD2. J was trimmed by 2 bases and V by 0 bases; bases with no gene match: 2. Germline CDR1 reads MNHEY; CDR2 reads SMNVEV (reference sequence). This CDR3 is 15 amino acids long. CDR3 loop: CASSLSPSGTYEQYF. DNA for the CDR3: TGTGCCAGCAGTTTATCTCCTAGCGGGACCTACGAGCAGTACTTC.

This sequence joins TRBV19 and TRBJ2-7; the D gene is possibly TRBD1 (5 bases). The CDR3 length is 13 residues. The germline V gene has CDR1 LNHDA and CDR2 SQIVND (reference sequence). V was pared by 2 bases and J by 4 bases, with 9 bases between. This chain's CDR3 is CASSILGPYEQYF. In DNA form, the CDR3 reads TGTGCCAGTAGTATACTGGGGCCGTACGAGCAGTACTTC.

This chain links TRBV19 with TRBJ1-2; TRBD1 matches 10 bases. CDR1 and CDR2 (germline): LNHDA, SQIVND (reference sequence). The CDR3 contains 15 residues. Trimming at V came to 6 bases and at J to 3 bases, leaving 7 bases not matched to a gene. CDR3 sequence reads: CASRTTGGDHYGYTF. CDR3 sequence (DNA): TGTGCCAGTAGAACGACAGGGGGCGACCACTATGGCTACACCTTC.

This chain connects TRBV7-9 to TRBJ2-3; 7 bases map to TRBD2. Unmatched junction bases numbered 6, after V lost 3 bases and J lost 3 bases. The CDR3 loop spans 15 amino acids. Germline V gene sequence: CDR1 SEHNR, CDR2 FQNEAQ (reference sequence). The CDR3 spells CASSLGSGPTDTQYF. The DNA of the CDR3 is TGTGCCAGCAGCTTGGGTAGCGGGCCTACAGATACGCAGTATTTT.

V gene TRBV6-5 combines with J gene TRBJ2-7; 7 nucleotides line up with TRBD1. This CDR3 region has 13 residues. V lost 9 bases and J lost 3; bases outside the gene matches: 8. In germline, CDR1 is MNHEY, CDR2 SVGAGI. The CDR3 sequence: CASNRGDNYEQYF. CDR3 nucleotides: TGTGCCAGTAACAGGGGAGACAACTACGAGCAGTACTTC.

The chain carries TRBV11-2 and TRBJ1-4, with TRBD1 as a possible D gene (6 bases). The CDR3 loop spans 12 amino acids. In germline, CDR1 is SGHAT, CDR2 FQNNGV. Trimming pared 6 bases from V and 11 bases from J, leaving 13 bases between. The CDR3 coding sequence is TGTGCCAGCAGTCAGGGGCCAGGGAAACTGTTTTTT. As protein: CASSQGPGKLFF.

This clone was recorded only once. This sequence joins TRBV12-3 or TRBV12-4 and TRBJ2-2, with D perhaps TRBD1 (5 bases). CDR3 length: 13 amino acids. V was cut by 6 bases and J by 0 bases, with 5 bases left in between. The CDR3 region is CASRGPNTGELFF. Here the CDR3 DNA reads TGTGCCAGCAGGGGGCCGAACACCGGGGAGCTGTTTTTT.

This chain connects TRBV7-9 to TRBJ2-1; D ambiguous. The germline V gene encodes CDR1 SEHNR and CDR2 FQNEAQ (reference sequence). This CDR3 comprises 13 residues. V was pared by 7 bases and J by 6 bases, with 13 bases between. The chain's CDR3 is CASTDLVTNEQFF. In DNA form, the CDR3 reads TGTGCCAGCACCGACCTAGTCACCAATGAGCAGTTCTTC.

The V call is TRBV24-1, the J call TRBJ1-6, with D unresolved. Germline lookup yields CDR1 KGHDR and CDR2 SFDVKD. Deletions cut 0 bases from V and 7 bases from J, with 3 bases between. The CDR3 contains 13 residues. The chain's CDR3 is CATSDLPNSPLHF. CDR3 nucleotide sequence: TGTGCCACCAGTGATTTGCCAAATTCACCCCTCCACTTT.

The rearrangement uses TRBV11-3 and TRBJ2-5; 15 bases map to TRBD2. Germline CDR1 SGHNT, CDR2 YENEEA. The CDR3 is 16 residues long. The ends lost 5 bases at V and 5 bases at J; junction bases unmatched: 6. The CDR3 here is CASSPGLAGGGETQYF. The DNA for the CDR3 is TGTGCCAGCAGCCCGGGACTAGCGGGGGGTGGGGAGACCCAGTACTTC.

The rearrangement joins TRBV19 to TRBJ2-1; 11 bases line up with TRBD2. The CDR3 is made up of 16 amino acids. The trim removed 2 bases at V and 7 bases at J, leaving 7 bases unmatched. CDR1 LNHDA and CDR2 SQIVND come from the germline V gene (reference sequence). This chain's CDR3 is CASSILAGGSGNEQFF. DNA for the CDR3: TGTGCCAGTAGTATATTAGCGGGAGGGTCGGGTAATGAGCAGTTCTTC.

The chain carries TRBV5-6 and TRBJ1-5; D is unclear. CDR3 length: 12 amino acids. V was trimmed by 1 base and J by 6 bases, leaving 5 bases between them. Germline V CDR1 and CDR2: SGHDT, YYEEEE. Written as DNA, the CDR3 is TGTGCCAGCAGCTTGCTCGGTCAGCCCCAGCATTTT. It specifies CASSLLGQPQHF.

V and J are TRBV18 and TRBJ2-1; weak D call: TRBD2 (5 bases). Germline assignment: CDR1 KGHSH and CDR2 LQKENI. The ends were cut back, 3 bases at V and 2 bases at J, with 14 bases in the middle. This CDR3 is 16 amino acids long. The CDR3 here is CASSPGRVTTYNEQFF. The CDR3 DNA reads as TGTGCCAGCTCACCTGGGAGAGTAACTACCTACAATGAGCAGTTCTTC.

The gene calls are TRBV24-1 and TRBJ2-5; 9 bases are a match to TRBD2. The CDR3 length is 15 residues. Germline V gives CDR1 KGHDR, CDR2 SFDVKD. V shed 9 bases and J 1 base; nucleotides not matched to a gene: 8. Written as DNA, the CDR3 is TGTGCCACCTCGCCTACGACTAGCGGCCAAGAGACCCAGTACTTC. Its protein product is CATSPTTSGQETQYF.

CDR3 in amino acids: CASRVGGGNEKLFF. CDR3 bases: TGTGCCAGCAGGGTGGGAGGAGGGAATGAAAAACTGTTTTTT. The genes are TRBV2 and TRBJ1-4; unclear D gene. The V and J ends lost 6 bases and 5 bases respectively, with 13 bases between them. The CDR3 has 14 amino acids. The germline V gene encodes CDR1 SNHLY and CDR2 FYNNEI.

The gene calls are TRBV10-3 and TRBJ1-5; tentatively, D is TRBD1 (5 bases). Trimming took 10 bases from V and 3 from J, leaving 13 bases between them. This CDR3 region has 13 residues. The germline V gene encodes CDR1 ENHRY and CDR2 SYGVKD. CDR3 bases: TGTGCCACCCGACAAGGGGACAATCAGCCCCAGCATTTT. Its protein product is CATRQGDNQPQHF.

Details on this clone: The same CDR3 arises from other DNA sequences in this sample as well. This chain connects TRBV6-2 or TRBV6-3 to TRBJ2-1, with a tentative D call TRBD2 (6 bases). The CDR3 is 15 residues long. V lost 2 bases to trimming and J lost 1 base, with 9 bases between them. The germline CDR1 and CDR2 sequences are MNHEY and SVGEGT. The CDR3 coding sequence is TGTGCCAGCAGTTACCTGGCGGGGTCCTACAATGAGCAGTTCTTC. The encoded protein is CASSYLAGSYNEQFF.

CDR3 sequence: CASSHTPTGISNQPQHF. The CDR3 nucleotides read TGTGCCAGCAGTCACACTCCTACAGGGATAAGCAATCAGCCCCAGCATTTT. This chain joins TRBV6-2 or TRBV6-3 and TRBJ1-5, with D possibly TRBD1 on 6 matching bases. The length of the CDR3 is 17 residues. Germline V gives CDR1 MNHEY, CDR2 SVGEGT. V was cut by 5 bases and J by 1 base, with 18 bases left in between.